The 29 T cell receptor beta chains listed next were all sequenced from one sample in a study of shared clonotypes between healthy human individuals. Measured with immunoSEQ multiplex PCR; TCRdb has only the in-frame clones, and not every one. The table shows about 700,000 clones, with roughly 70% occurring only once. The specimen sequenced was memory CD4+ T cells sorted from blood. As for subset: CD45RA-negative fraction. The receptors come from a woman aged 25 to 39 in good health.

This clone was seen ten or more times. The genes are TRBV6-6 and TRBJ2-3; 10 bases are a match to TRBD2. After removal of 8 bases from V and 5 bases from J, the junction contained 10 bases not matched to a gene. The CDR3 is made up of 15 amino acids. The germline V gene encodes CDR1 MNHNY and CDR2 SVGAGI (reference sequence). This CDR3 is CASSLTSGRGDTQYF. CDR3 nucleotides: TGTGCCAGCTCCTTGACTAGCGGGCGCGGAGATACGCAGTATTTT.

The chain links TRBV19 to TRBJ2-1; 8 bases match TRBD2. The V and J ends lost 6 bases and 4 bases, in that order; junction bases with no gene match: 14. Germline CDR1 is LNHDA and CDR2 is SQIVND (reference sequence). CDR3 length equals 17 residues. The CDR3 sequence: CASRDAGGASTYNEQFF. Written as DNA, the CDR3 is TGTGCCAGTAGAGATGCGGGAGGAGCTTCGACATACAATGAGCAGTTCTTC.

This rearrangement joins TRBV5-1 to TRBJ2-2; D could derive from TRBD1 or TRBD2 (5 bases each). The CDR3 is made up of 17 amino acids. In germline, CDR1 is SGHRS, CDR2 YFSETQ. The V end was cut by 0 bases, the J end by 7 bases, with 19 bases between. CDR3 protein: CASSLGYEGRVVGELFF. DNA of the CDR3: TGCGCCAGCAGCTTGGGATACGAGGGGCGCGTAGTCGGGGAGCTGTTTTTT.

The chain combines TRBV7-2 with TRBJ2-5, with a possible D match to TRBD1 (5 bases). Germline CDR1 and CDR2: SGHTA and FQGNSA. The CDR3 is 15 amino acids. V was shortened by 1 base and J by 6 bases, with 15 bases between the two germline ends. The CDR3 loop is CASSLVGQGRKTQYF. As DNA, the CDR3 is TGTGCCAGCAGCTTAGTAGGGCAGGGAAGGAAGACCCAGTACTTC.

This chain uses TRBV6-1 with TRBJ2-7, with 8 bases lining up with TRBD1. The CDR3 spans 14 residues. Germline lookup yields CDR1 MNHNS and CDR2 SASEGT. With V trimmed by 7 bases and J by 1 base, 6 bases remained unmatched. CDR3 nucleotide sequence: TGTGCCAGCAAGGGACAGGAAGAATCCTACGAGCAGTACTTC. It encodes CASKGQEESYEQYF.

The chain employs TRBV19 and TRBJ2-3; D unresolved. Germline-derived CDR1 and CDR2 are LNHDA and SQIVND (reference sequence). CDR3 size: 14 residues. Trimming took 3 bases from V and 6 from J, leaving 13 bases between them. CDR3 DNA sequence: TGTGCCAGTAGTATCATGGATTCTCTGGATACGCAGTATTTT. Amino acid sequence: CASSIMDSLDTQYF.

This clone was seen only once. The rearrangement uses TRBV7-9 and TRBJ1-5; 9 bases map to TRBD1. This CDR3 is built from 18 residues. The germline V gene has CDR1 SEHNR and CDR2 FQNEAQ (reference sequence). Trimming removed 1 base from V and 4 bases from J; junction bases left unmatched: 11. The CDR3 protein is CASSLGLDRGGSNQPQHF. CDR3 in DNA: TGTGCCAGCAGCTTAGGGCTGGACAGGGGTGGGTCAAATCAGCCCCAGCATTTT.

This chain uses TRBV7-2 with TRBJ1-4; D uncertain. V was clipped by 1 base and J by 10 bases, with 7 bases between them. Germline CDR1 reads SGHTA; CDR2 reads FQGNSA. The CDR3 sequence is 12 residues long. CDR3 sequence (DNA): TGTGCCAGCAGCTTAGGGGGTGGAAAACTGTTTTTT. This codes for CASSLGGGKLFF.

This chain joins TRBV10-3 and TRBJ2-1, with unresolved D. CDR3 length: 13 amino acids. Germline V gene data show CDR1 as ENHRY and CDR2 as SYGVKD. Trimming cost V 4 bases and J 5 bases, with 9 bases left between them. CDR3 nucleotides: TGTGCCATCAGTGGGCAGAATAACAATGAGCAGTTCTTC. This sequence encodes CAISGQNNNEQFF.

The rearrangement uses TRBV28 and TRBJ2-7; D possibly corresponds to TRBD2 (6 bases). The germline V gene encodes CDR1 MDHEN and CDR2 SYDVKM. The V end lost 7 bases, the J end lost 2 bases, and 15 bases lay between the germline ends. This CDR3 is built from 14 residues. CDR3 coding DNA: TGTGCCAGCACCCTGCATAGCGGCCCCTACGAGCAGTACTTC. Protein sequence: CASTLHSGPYEQYF.

This clone has at least ten counts. The V call is TRBV28, the J call TRBJ2-2; 7 nucleotides match TRBD1. Germline V gives CDR1 MDHEN, CDR2 SYDVKM. The V segment lost 6 bases and the J segment 6 bases; nucleotides outside the gene matches: 4. The CDR3 consists of 13 residues. DNA for the CDR3: TGTGCCAGCAGGCCTGACAGGGCCGGGGAGCTGTTTTTT. Its translation: CASRPDRAGELFF.

The V gene is TRBV5-4, the J gene TRBJ1-2, with 9 bases fitting TRBD1. This CDR3 spans 14 amino acids. V gave up 3 bases and J gave up 7 bases; unmatched junction bases: 7. Looked up from germline, CDR1 is SGHNT and CDR2 is YYREEE (reference sequence). In DNA form, the CDR3 reads TGTGCCAGCAGCTATGAAACAGGGGGCGGTGGCTACACCTTC. Amino acid sequence: CASSYETGGGGYTF.

This chain uses TRBV7-8 with TRBJ2-1, with no clear D. There are 17 residues in the CDR3. Germline assignment: CDR1 SGHVS and CDR2 FQNEAQ. V was pared by 5 bases and J by 0 bases, with 17 bases between. The CDR3, as DNA: TGTGCCAGCAGCCCTTTGGGTAGCTTATACTCCTACAATGAGCAGTTCTTC. As protein: CASSPLGSLYSYNEQFF.

The rearrangement links TRBV7-2 to TRBJ1-2; 9 bases map to TRBD1. The CDR3 covers 15 residues. V was clipped by 6 bases and J by 0 bases; unmatched bases: 5. Germline V lookup: CDR1 SGHTA, CDR2 FQGNSA. The CDR3 nucleotides read TGTGCCAGCAGGTCTGACAGGGGGGCTAACTATGGCTACACCTTC. It translates to CASRSDRGANYGYTF.

The V gene is TRBV10-1, the J gene TRBJ2-1, with D perhaps matching TRBD2 (6 bases). The germline V gene encodes CDR1 WNHNN and CDR2 SYGVQD (reference sequence). CDR3 length equals 16 residues. The V and J ends lost 3 bases and 9 bases respectively, with 21 bases between them. The DNA for the CDR3 is TGCGCCAGCAGTGATCTAGGGACTGCCCGAGGTAGTGAGCAGTTCTTC. Translation gives CASSDLGTARGSEQFF.

The chain employs TRBV5-1 and TRBJ2-7, with D maybe TRBD2 (7 bases). V gave up 2 bases and J gave up 6 bases, with 9 bases separating them. This CDR3 has 12 amino acids. CDR1 and CDR2 from the germline V gene are SGHRS and YFSETQ. CDR3: CASSFGGPEQYF. In nucleotides, the CDR3 is TGCGCCAGCAGCTTCGGGGGGCCCGAGCAGTACTTC.

The chain employs TRBV5-1 and TRBJ2-3; 8 bases fit TRBD2. Germline V gene lookup returns CDR1 SGHRS and CDR2 YFSETQ. J gave up 4 bases and V 1 base, and 5 bases lay outside the gene matches. This CDR3 spans 15 amino acids. CDR3 loop: CASSLIAGFSDTQYF. For the CDR3, the DNA is TGCGCCAGCAGCTTGATAGCGGGATTTTCAGATACGCAGTATTTT.

This chain connects TRBV7-7 to TRBJ2-5; 7 positions match TRBD1. The CDR3 contains 14 residues. Per the germline V gene, CDR1 is SSHAT and CDR2 is FNYEAQ (reference sequence). The J segment lost 2 bases and the V segment lost 5 bases, leaving 5 bases of the junction unmatched. The CDR3 spells CASSLTGTQETQYF. The CDR3 region has the DNA TGTGCCAGCAGCCTGACAGGGACACAAGAGACCCAGTACTTC.

The rearrangement uses TRBV29-1 and TRBJ2-7, with a weak D call TRBD1 (7 bases). This CDR3 comprises 19 residues. Per the germline V gene, CDR1 is SQVTM and CDR2 is ANQGSEA. Trimming stripped 6 bases from V and 0 bases from J, with 30 bases between. The CDR3 region has the DNA TGCAGCGTCCTCGGTGATAGGACAGGCAATAGCGGAGCCTCCTACGAGCAGTACTTC. Translated: CSVLGDRTGNSGASYEQYF.

This clone came up once. V and J are TRBV7-2 and TRBJ2-7; D remains unclear. Germline V gene data show CDR1 as SGHTA and CDR2 as FQGNSA. This CDR3 has 13 amino acids. V shed 5 bases and J shed 5 bases, with 13 bases lying between them. This CDR3 reads CASSRPYLDEQYF. CDR3 nucleotides: TGTGCCAGCAGCAGACCCTACCTTGACGAGCAGTACTTC.

In regard to this clone: Within the sample, other DNA sequences also encode this same CDR3. The chain uses TRBV7-8 and TRBJ2-1; a weak D match, TRBD2 (5 bases). Trimming removed 5 bases from V and 0 bases from J, with 8 bases in between. Germline CDR1 SGHVS, CDR2 FQNEAQ. The CDR3 contains 14 residues. CDR3 sequence (DNA): TGTGCCAGCAGCCCCCGGGACTCCTACAATGAGCAGTTCTTC. Residues: CASSPRDSYNEQFF.

This chain joins TRBV6-6 and TRBJ1-5; no reliable D call. The V and J ends lost 0 bases and 5 bases respectively, with 8 bases between them. This CDR3 has 14 amino acids. Germline values: CDR1 MNHNY, CDR2 SVGAGI (reference sequence). The CDR3 sequence: CASSYSGPDQPQHF. CDR3 nucleotide sequence: TGTGCCAGCAGTTACTCGGGTCCCGATCAGCCCCAGCATTTT.

This clone was detected only a few times. Other DNA sequences in this sample translate to the same CDR3. For the CDR3, the DNA is TGTGCCTGGAGTGCAGGCGGGAGCAATCAGCCCCAGCATTTT. Its protein is CAWSAGGSNQPQHF. The V and J genes are TRBV30 and TRBJ1-5; no clear D. With 1 base removed from V and 1 base from J, the gap between germline ends came to 8 bases. CDR3 length equals 14 residues. The germline gives CDR1 GTSNPN, CDR2 SVGIG (reference sequence).

This chain connects TRBV19 to TRBJ1-2; D remains ambiguous. V was cut by 6 bases and J by 2 bases, with 13 bases left in between. Per germline, CDR1 LNHDA and CDR2 SQIVND (reference sequence). This CDR3 spans 14 amino acids. The CDR3 protein is CASSRSPWNYGYTF. CDR3 bases: TGTGCCAGTAGCCGATCTCCTTGGAACTATGGCTACACCTTC.

This chain connects TRBV9 to TRBJ2-7, with 12 bases lining up with TRBD2. The CDR3 consists of 16 residues. V lost 0 bases and J lost 5; bases outside the gene matches: 6. Per the germline V gene, CDR1 is SGDLS and CDR2 is YYNGEE. The CDR3: CASSVGLAGAFDEQYF. The CDR3 nucleotides read TGTGCCAGCAGCGTAGGACTAGCGGGAGCTTTCGACGAGCAGTACTTC.

CDR3 in amino acids: CASRFQGAPEAFF. The CDR3 nucleotides are TGTGCCAGCAGGTTCCAAGGAGCCCCTGAAGCTTTCTTT. The rearrangement uses TRBV7-3 and TRBJ1-1; D gene unclear. Trimming left V 6 bases short and J 6 bases short, with 14 bases between. CDR1 SGHTA and CDR2 FQGTGA come from the germline V gene. CDR3 size: 13 residues.

This clone showed up just once. The rearrangement joins TRBV4-1 to TRBJ1-2, with D possibly matching TRBD1 (5 bases). Trimming took off 1 base at V and 3 bases at J, with 12 bases between the two ends. Per the germline V gene, CDR1 is MGHRA and CDR2 is YSYEKL. The CDR3 covers 15 residues. The CDR3 loop reads CASSQVPGQDYGYTF. The CDR3 DNA follows: TGCGCCAGCAGCCAAGTTCCAGGGCAGGACTATGGCTACACCTTC.

J is TRBJ1-1 and V is TRBV19; weak D call: TRBD1 (5 bases). The CDR3 contains 14 residues. Germline V CDR1 and CDR2: LNHDA, SQIVND (reference sequence). The V end was cut by 4 bases, the J end by 4 bases, with 13 bases between. CDR3 region: CASSTRHGATEAFF. CDR3 nucleotides: TGTGCCAGTAGTACCAGGCATGGGGCCACTGAAGCTTTCTTT.

The chain has TRBV5-1 and TRBJ2-2; D possibly uses TRBD1 or TRBD2 (7 bases each). The ends were cut back, 4 bases at V and 6 bases at J, with 13 bases in the middle. This CDR3 is built from 14 residues. Germline V gene lookup returns CDR1 SGHRS and CDR2 YFSETQ. CDR3 in amino acids: CASSVTGRAGELFF. The CDR3 DNA sequence: TGCGCCAGCAGCGTGACAGGGAGGGCCGGGGAGCTGTTTTTT.